These T cell receptor beta chains were read from a single sample in a study of patients and donors after allogeneic stem cell transplantation. One entry per CDR3 protein results from TCRdb running MiXCR on the RT-PCR reads. Among about 72,000 distinct CDR3 sequences listed, 26% were seen once. Sequencing was carried out using blood, either unsorted or a sorted T cell fraction (not recorded which). The receptors were sampled from a human donor who was either an allogeneic HSCT recipient or a stem cell or donor lymphocyte infusion donor (not recorded which). It is not recorded whose cells these are; they may come from a transplant donor. Each CDR3 is given with its conserved first and last residue. A D gene is named only where the DNA matches it firmly. The size entry is marked missing in some rows and otherwise reads once, few, many or a size class.

size: -
V: TRBV18
D: -
J: TRBJ1-6
DNA: TGTGCCAGCTCACCACCGCAGGGGACGGGTTCACCCCTCCACTTT
CDR3: CASSPPQGTGSPLHF

size: -
V: TRBV9
D: -
J: TRBJ2-1
DNA: TGTGCCAGCAGCGTAGTAGGTCGGTACAATGAGCAGTTCTTC
CDR3: CASSVVGRYNEQFF

size: -
V: TRBV5-1
D: -
J: TRBJ1-4
DNA: TGCGCCAGCAGCTTGGACTGGGGGCGACTGTTTTTT
CDR3: CASSLDWGRLFF

size: -
V: TRBV7-9
D: -
J: TRBJ1-6
DNA: TGTGCCAGCAGCTTAGCGCAGGACAAGTTATCCTATAATTCACCCCTCCACTTT
CDR3: CASSLAQDKLSYNSPLHF

size: few
V: TRBV5-6
D: -
J: TRBJ2-3
DNA: TGTGCCAGCAGCTTGGGCCCAGGAGGGGCAGATACGCAGTATTTT
CDR3: CASSLGPGGADTQYF

size: -
V: TRBV5-1
D: TRBD1
J: TRBJ2-3
DNA: TGCGCCAGCACCCGGACAGGGGGCGCAGATACGCAGTATTTT
CDR3: CASTRTGGADTQYF

size: few
V: TRBV20-1
D: -
J: TRBJ2-2
DNA: TGCAGTGCTAGTGCCACGAACACCGGGGAGCTGTTTTTT
CDR3: CSASATNTGELFF

size: few
V: TRBV14
D: -
J: TRBJ1-4
DNA: TGTGCCAGCAGCCCCGTTGCAGGTGACGAAAAACTGTTTTTT
CDR3: CASSPVAGDEKLFF

size: few
V: TRBV12-3/TRBV12-4
D: -
J: TRBJ1-2
DNA: TGTGCCAGCAGTTTGTTGGGGGTTAACTATGGCTACACCTTC
CDR3: CASSLLGVNYGYTF

size: few
V: TRBV12-3/TRBV12-4
D: -
J: TRBJ1-2
DNA: TGTGCCAGCAGTCCATGGGGGTTATCGAACTATGGCTACACCTTC
CDR3: CASSPWGLSNYGYTF

size: few
V: TRBV12-3/TRBV12-4
D: -
J: TRBJ1-2
DNA: TGTGCCAGCAGTCCTCGTGTGACTCGCTACACCTTC
CDR3: CASSPRVTRYTF

size: -
V: TRBV4-1
D: TRBD2
J: TRBJ2-2
DNA: TGCGCCAGCACCCGGACTAGCGGGTATCAACGAGGCCACACCGGGGAGCTGTTTTTT
CDR3: CASTRTSGYQRGHTGELFF

size: -
V: TRBV29-1
D: TRBD1
J: TRBJ2-1
DNA: TGCAGCGTTGTTAGGGGACAGTTGTGGTTCTTC
CDR3: CSVVRGQLWFF

size: few
V: TRBV6-5
D: -
J: TRBJ1-4
DNA: TGTGCCAGCAGGAAGGATGAAAAACTGTTTTTT
CDR3: CASRKDEKLFF

size: -
V: TRBV6-6
D: -
J: TRBJ1-4
DNA: TGTGCCAGCAGTTACGCCGTAGAAAAACTGTTTTTT
CDR3: CASSYAVEKLFF

size: -
V: TRBV3-1
D: TRBD1
J: TRBJ1-2
DNA: TGTGCCAGCAGGAACCAGGGGGCTCCTCTTAGTGGCTACACCTTC
CDR3: CASRNQGAPLSGYTF

size: -
V: TRBV29-1
D: TRBD2
J: TRBJ2-1
DNA: TGCAGCGTTTCCCGACTAGCGGGAGTCAATGAGCAGTTCTTC
CDR3: CSVSRLAGVNEQFF

size: few
V: TRBV4-1
D: -
J: TRBJ2-7
DNA: TGCGCCAGCAGCTTGCGACAGTCGATCTACGAGCAGTACTTC
CDR3: CASSLRQSIYEQYF

size: few
V: TRBV7-8
D: TRBD2
J: TRBJ2-7
DNA: TGTGCCAGCAGCTTCCTGGGACTAGCGGCTTCCTACGAGCAGTACTTC
CDR3: CASSFLGLAASYEQYF

size: -
V: TRBV12-3/TRBV12-4
D: TRBD1
J: TRBJ2-3
DNA: TGTGCCAGCAGTTCGACAGGGTCCCCCACAGATACGCAGTATTTT
CDR3: CASSSTGSPTDTQYF

size: -
V: TRBV7-2
D: TRBD1
J: TRBJ1-4
DNA: TGTGCCAGCAGGGATACGGACAGGGGGGTTGAAAAACTGTTTTTT
CDR3: CASRDTDRGVEKLFF

size: -
V: TRBV12-3/TRBV12-4
D: -
J: TRBJ2-1
DNA: TGTGCCAGCAGTTCTTGGGGGGCGGGCTACAATGAGCAGTTCTTC
CDR3: CASSSWGAGYNEQFF

size: few
V: TRBV3-1
D: -
J: TRBJ1-6
DNA: TGTGCCAGCAGCCAAAGATTGAGCTCCTATAATTCACCCCTCCACTTT
CDR3: CASSQRLSSYNSPLHF

size: -
V: TRBV20-1
D: -
J: TRBJ2-3
DNA: TGCAGTGCTAGAGATTCGACCACAGATACGCAGTATTTT
CDR3: CSARDSTTDTQYF

size: few
V: TRBV10-3
D: TRBD1
J: TRBJ2-7
DNA: TGTGCCATCAGACTAGGGACAGGAGCCACCTACGAGCAGTACTTC
CDR3: CAIRLGTGATYEQYF

size: few
V: TRBV7-3
D: -
J: TRBJ1-1
DNA: TGTGCCAGCAGCTCCCCCCGGGTTGCGGGAAACACTGAAGCTTTCTTT
CDR3: CASSSPRVAGNTEAFF

size: -
V: TRBV3-1
D: -
J: TRBJ2-7
DNA: TGTGCCAGCAGCCAAGTTCTCCTCTACGAGCAGTACTTC
CDR3: CASSQVLLYEQYF

size: -
V: TRBV29-1
D: -
J: TRBJ1-2
DNA: TGCAGCGTTGGGACTCGATTATCCTATGGCTACACCTTC
CDR3: CSVGTRLSYGYTF

size: few
V: TRBV20-1
D: -
J: TRBJ2-1
DNA: TGCAGTCCCCTCAGTGGGGGATCGTGGAATGAGCAGTTCTTC
CDR3: CSPLSGGSWNEQFF

size: many
V: TRBV15
D: TRBD1
J: TRBJ2-5
DNA: TGTGCCACCAGCAGAGATCTCCCACAGGGGTCCTACCAAGAGACCCAGTACTTC
CDR3: CATSRDLPQGSYQETQYF

size: few
V: TRBV5-1
D: TRBD1
J: TRBJ2-3
DNA: TGCGCCTCAAACCGGGACAGGAGCACAGATACGCAGTATTTT
CDR3: CASNRDRSTDTQYF

size: once
V: TRBV19
D: -
J: TRBJ2-1
DNA: TGTGCCAGTAGTATAGGCGGGTACTCCTACAATGAGCAGTTCTTC
CDR3: CASSIGGYSYNEQFF

size: few
V: TRBV12-3/TRBV12-4
D: -
J: TRBJ2-1
DNA: TGTGCCAGCACCCCATCCGGGGGGCGCGACAATGAGCAGTTCTTC
CDR3: CASTPSGGRDNEQFF

size: -
V: TRBV9
D: TRBD2
J: TRBJ2-1
DNA: TGTGCCAGCAGCCGCACTAGCGGGGGGGAAGGTGCGCAGTTCTTC
CDR3: CASSRTSGGEGAQFF

size: -
V: TRBV6-2/TRBV6-3
D: TRBD2
J: TRBJ2-7
DNA: TGTGCCAGCAGTTACTCTGAACTAGCGGGAGGCGAATCCTACGAGCAGTACTTC
CDR3: CASSYSELAGGESYEQYF

size: -
V: TRBV29-1
D: -
J: TRBJ2-1
DNA: TGCAGCGTTGAACGTGAGCAGTTCTTC
CDR3: CSVEREQFF

size: once
V: TRBV5-1
D: -
J: TRBJ2-2
DNA: TGCGCCAGCAGCTTGGCGGGACTCAACACCGGGGAGCTGTTTTTT
CDR3: CASSLAGLNTGELFF

size: -
V: TRBV4-2
D: -
J: TRBJ1-5
DNA: TGTGCCAGCAGCCAAGACAGGGATCAGCCCCAGCATTTT
CDR3: CASSQDRDQPQHF

size: -
V: TRBV7-2
D: -
J: TRBJ1-2
DNA: TGTGCCAGCAGCTTAGTAACCCGATACTATGGCTACACCTTC
CDR3: CASSLVTRYYGYTF

size: -
V: TRBV3-1
D: -
J: TRBJ2-1
DNA: TGTGCCAGCAGCCAGAGACGGAACTACAATGAGCAGTTCTTC
CDR3: CASSQRRNYNEQFF

size: -
V: TRBV10-2
D: -
J: TRBJ2-1
DNA: TGCGCCAGCAGTGAGTTAGGGCCGAGGAATGAGCAGTTCTTC
CDR3: CASSELGPRNEQFF

size: few
V: TRBV24-1
D: -
J: TRBJ1-1
DNA: TGTGCCACCACTAGGGGGACTGAAGCTTTCTTT
CDR3: CATTRGTEAFF

size: -
V: TRBV4-1
D: TRBD2
J: TRBJ2-1
DNA: TGCGCCAGCAGCCACCCCAGCGGACTAGCGGGGGGGTACTCCTACAATGAGCAGTTCTTC
CDR3: CASSHPSGLAGGYSYNEQFF

size: few
V: TRBV20-1
D: TRBD1
J: TRBJ2-3
DNA: TGCAGTGCTCCCCGGGACAGCATTACCCTAGATACGCAGTATTTT
CDR3: CSAPRDSITLDTQYF

size: many
V: TRBV12-3/TRBV12-4
D: TRBD1
J: TRBJ1-4
DNA: TGTGCCAGCAACAGGGGGTTGGGTGAAAAACTGTTTTTT
CDR3: CASNRGLGEKLFF

size: -
V: TRBV7-9
D: -
J: TRBJ1-1
DNA: TGTGCCAGCAGCTTAGCATGGCAGGTTGAAGCTTTCTTT
CDR3: CASSLAWQVEAFF

size: -
V: TRBV6-5
D: TRBD2
J: TRBJ2-1
DNA: TGTGCCAGCACCGCCCTAGCGGGAGGAAACTACAATGAGCAGTTCTTC
CDR3: CASTALAGGNYNEQFF

size: few
V: TRBV9
D: -
J: TRBJ2-3
DNA: TGTGCCAGCAACTGGCTCGGGATCACAGATACGCAGTATTTT
CDR3: CASNWLGITDTQYF

size: -
V: TRBV9
D: -
J: TRBJ1-2
DNA: TGTGCCAGCAGCGTAGAGGCCAGGACCTACTATGGCTACACCTTC
CDR3: CASSVEARTYYGYTF

size: many
V: TRBV5-1
D: -
J: TRBJ1-1
DNA: TGCGCCAGCAGCTTGTTGGGGGGCCTTAGGAACACTGAAGCTTTCTTT
CDR3: CASSLLGGLRNTEAFF

size: -
V: TRBV15
D: -
J: TRBJ2-2
DNA: TGTGCCACCAGCCCCGGACAAAACACCGGGGAGCTGTTTTTT
CDR3: CATSPGQNTGELFF

size: -
V: TRBV6-2/TRBV6-3
D: TRBD1
J: TRBJ2-5
DNA: TGTGCCAGCAGTCACCGGGACAGGGACCGGGAGACCCAGTACTTC
CDR3: CASSHRDRDRETQYF

size: -
V: TRBV24-1
D: -
J: TRBJ2-1
DNA: TGTGCCACCAGTTCAGGGTCCTACAATGAGCAGTTCTTC
CDR3: CATSSGSYNEQFF

size: many
V: TRBV7-9
D: TRBD1
J: TRBJ1-2
DNA: TGTGCCAGCAGCCCCGGACAGGTCTATGGCTACACCTTC
CDR3: CASSPGQVYGYTF

size: -
V: TRBV20-1
D: TRBD1
J: TRBJ1-2
DNA: TGCAGTGCTAGAGACGGGACAGGGAACTATGGCTACACCTTC
CDR3: CSARDGTGNYGYTF